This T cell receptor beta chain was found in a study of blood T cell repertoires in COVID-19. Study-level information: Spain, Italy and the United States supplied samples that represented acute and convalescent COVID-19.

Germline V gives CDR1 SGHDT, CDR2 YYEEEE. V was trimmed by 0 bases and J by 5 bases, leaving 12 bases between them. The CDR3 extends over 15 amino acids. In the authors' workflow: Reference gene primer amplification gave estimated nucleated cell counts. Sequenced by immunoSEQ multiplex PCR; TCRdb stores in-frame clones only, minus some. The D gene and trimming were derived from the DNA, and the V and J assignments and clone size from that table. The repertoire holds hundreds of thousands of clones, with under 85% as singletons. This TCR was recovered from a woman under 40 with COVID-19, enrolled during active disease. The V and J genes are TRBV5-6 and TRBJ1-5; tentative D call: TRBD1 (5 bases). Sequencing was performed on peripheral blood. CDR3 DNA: TGTGCCAGCAGCTTGGAGGGGCTGACAGATCAGCCCCAGCATTTT. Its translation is CASSLEGLTDQPQHF.